This T cell receptor beta chain was documented in a study of CD8 T cells in Susac syndrome. RNA, at about 0.45 to 1 ug, was reverse transcribed with random hexamers. TCRdb ran MiXCR on the immunoSEQ multiplex PCR reads and lists one entry per CDR3 protein. Here the sample spans roughly 400,000 distinct CDR3 sequences, roughly 85% being singletons. The ends lost 1 base at V and 7 bases at J; junction bases unmatched: 9. Germline V gene sequence: CDR1 MGHDK, CDR2 SYGVNS. CDR3 length equals 16 residues. In its sample, this clonotype was seen a few times. V usage is TRBV25-1 and J usage is TRBJ2-5, with 10 bases lining up with TRBD2. This receptor was obtained from a human donor with multiple sclerosis. Sequencing used CD8+ T cells from PBMCs. The DNA of the CDR3 is TGTGCCAGCAGTGAATGGCCAGCGGGGGGGGGTTGGACCCAGTACTTC. This encodes CASSEWPAGGGWTQYF.